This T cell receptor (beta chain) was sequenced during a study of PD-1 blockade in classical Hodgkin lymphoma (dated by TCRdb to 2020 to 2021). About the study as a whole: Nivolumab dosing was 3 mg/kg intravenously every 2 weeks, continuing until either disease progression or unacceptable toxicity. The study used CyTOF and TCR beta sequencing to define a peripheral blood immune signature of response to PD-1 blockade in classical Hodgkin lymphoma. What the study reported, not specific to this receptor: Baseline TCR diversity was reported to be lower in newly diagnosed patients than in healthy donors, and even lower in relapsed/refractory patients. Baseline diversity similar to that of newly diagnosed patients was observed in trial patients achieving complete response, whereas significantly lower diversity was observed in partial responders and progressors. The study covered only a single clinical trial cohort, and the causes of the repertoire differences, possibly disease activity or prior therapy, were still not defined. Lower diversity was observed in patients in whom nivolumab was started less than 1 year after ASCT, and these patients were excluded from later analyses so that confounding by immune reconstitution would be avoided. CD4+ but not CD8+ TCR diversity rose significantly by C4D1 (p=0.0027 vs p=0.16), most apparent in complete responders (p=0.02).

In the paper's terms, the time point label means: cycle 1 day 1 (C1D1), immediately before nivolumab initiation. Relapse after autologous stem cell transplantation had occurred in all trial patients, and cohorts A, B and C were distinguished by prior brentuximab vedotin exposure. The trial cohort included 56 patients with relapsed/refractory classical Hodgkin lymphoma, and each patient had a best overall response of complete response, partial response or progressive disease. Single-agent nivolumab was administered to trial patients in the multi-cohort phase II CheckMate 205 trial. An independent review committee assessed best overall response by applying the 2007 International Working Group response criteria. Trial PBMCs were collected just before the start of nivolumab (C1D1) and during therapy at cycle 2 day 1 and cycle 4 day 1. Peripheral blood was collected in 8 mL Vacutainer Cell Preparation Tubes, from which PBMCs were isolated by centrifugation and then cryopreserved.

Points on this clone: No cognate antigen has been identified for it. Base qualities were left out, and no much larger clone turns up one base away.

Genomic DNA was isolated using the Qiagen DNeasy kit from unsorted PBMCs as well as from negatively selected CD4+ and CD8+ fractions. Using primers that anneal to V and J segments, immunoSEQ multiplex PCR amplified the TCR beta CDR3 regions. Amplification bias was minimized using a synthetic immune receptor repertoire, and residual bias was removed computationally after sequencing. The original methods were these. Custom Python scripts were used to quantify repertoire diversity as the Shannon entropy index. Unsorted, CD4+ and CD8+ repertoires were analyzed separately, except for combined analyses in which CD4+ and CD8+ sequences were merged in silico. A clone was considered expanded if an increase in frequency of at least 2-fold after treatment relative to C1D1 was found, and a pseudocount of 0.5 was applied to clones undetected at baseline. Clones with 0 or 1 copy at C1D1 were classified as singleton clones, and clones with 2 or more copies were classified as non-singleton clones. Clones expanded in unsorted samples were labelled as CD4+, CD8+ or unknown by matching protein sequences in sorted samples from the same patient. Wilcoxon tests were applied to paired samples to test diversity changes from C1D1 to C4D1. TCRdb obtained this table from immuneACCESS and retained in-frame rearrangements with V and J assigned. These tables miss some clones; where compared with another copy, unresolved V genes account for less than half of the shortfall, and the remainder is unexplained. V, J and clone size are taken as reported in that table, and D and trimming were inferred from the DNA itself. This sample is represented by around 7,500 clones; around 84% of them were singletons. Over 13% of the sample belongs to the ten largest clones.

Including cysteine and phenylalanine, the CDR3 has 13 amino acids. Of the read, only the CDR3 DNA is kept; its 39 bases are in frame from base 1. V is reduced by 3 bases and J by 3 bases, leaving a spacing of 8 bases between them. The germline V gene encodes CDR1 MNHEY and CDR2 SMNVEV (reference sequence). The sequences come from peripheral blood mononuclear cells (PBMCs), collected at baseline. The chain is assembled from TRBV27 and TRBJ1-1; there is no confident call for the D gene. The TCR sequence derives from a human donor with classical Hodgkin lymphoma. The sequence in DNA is TGTGCCAGCAGTTTTTCACAGTACACTGAAGCTTTCTTT. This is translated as CASSFSQYTEAFF.